Below, 21 T cell receptor beta chains from the same sample are listed, as sequenced in a study of blood T cells in healthy people across ages. Sample-barcoded 5' priming and a J-beta primer mix drove a second PCR of about 7 to 11 cycles. In TCRdb, the 5' RACE reads were re-called with MiXCR into one record per CDR3 protein. This table has approximately 730,000 distinct CDR3 sequences, more than 40% appearing once. The specimen sequenced was blood. The receptor set was obtained from a woman aged 55-75 years in good health.

This clonotype has more than one count but fewer than ten. The V gene is TRBV25-1, the J gene TRBJ1-5; TRBD1 matches at 7 bases. CDR3 length: 15 residues. The junction had 6 bases not matched to a gene; V was cut back by 3 bases and J by 4 bases. The V gene's germline CDR1 is MGHDK and CDR2 SYGVNS. For the CDR3, the DNA is TGTGCCAGCAGTGATGGCCAGGGGGTAAATCAGCCCCAGCATTTT. It encodes CASSDGQGVNQPQHF.

The chain links TRBV29-1 to TRBJ2-1, with TRBD1 matching 11 bases. In germline, CDR1 is SQVTM, CDR2 ANQGSEA. This CDR3 has 17 residues. V was clipped by 2 bases and J by 4 bases; unmatched bases: 10. Written as DNA, the CDR3 is TGCAGCGTTGAACGGACAGGGGGCGCAGGGGGGTACAATGAGCAGTTCTTC. As protein: CSVERTGGAGGYNEQFF.

This clonotype was seen only a few times. This chain joins TRBV5-6 and TRBJ2-5; 7 positions agree with TRBD1. Matching the DNA end better, TRBJ2-7 makes the J call doubtful. Germline CDR1 and CDR2: SGHDT and YYEEEE. CDR3 length: 12 residues. CDR3 nucleotide sequence: TGTGCCAGCAGCTCACAGGGGTGCGAGCAGTACTTC. Translating it yields CASSSQGCEQYF.

This chain links TRBV7-2 with TRBJ2-4, with D hard to call. Germline CDR1 is SGHTA and CDR2 is FQGNSA. CDR3 length: 15 amino acids. Between the trimmed V and J ends, which lost 4 bases and 0 bases, there was a span of 10 bases. CDR3 loop: CASSSHLLAKNIQYF. The CDR3 DNA reads TGTGCCAGCAGCTCCCACTTACTAGCCAAAAACATTCAGTACTTC. The full variable domain, rest sourced from reference TRBV7-2 and TRBJ2-4, is GAGVSQSPSNKVTEKGKDVELRCDPISGHTALYWYRQSLGQGLEFLIYFQGNSAPDKSGLPSDRFSAERTGGSVSTLTIQRTQQEDSAVYLCASSSHLLAKNIQYFGAGTRLSVL.

V and J are TRBV3-1 and TRBJ2-5, with 7 bases fitting TRBD1. The J call is doubtful: the DNA matches TRBJ2-7 better. Germline V gene sequence: CDR1 LGHDT, CDR2 YNNKEL (reference sequence). This CDR3 comprises 18 residues. This chain's CDR3 is CASSYLPKETGTPYEQYF. The CDR3 nucleotides read TGTGCCAGCAGTTACTTGCCTAAAGAGACAGGGACCCCTTACGAGCAGTACTTC.

The chain couples TRBV12-3 or TRBV12-4 to TRBJ1-5; no clear D. This CDR3 has 14 residues. V was cut by 2 bases and J by 4 bases, with 9 bases left in between. As DNA, the CDR3 is TGTGCCAGCAGTTTACAGGTCGGGAATCAGCCCCAGCATTTT. Protein: CASSLQVGNQPQHF.

The chain carries TRBV29-1 and TRBJ2-2, with TRBD2 matching over 10 bases. Germline CDR1 SQVTM, CDR2 ANQGSEA. Trimming took 4 bases from V and 7 from J; bases not matched to a gene: 3. This CDR3 is 13 amino acids long. Written as DNA, the CDR3 is TGCAGCGTTGTGAGGACTAGCGGCGGGGAGCTGTTTTTT. This translates into CSVVRTSGGELFF.

The V call is TRBV7-9, the J call TRBJ1-6; TRBD1 aligns across 7 bases. This CDR3 comprises 15 residues. Germline V gene sequence: CDR1 SEHNR, CDR2 FQNEAQ (reference sequence). V shed 4 bases and J 7 bases; nucleotides not matched to a gene: 7. Here the CDR3 reads CASSSRDSQNSPLHF. CDR3 in DNA: TGTGCCAGCAGCTCTCGGGACAGCCAGAATTCACCCCTCCACTTT.

This clonotype came up a few times. The chain uses TRBV20-1 and TRBJ2-1; 7 nucleotides line up with TRBD2. J was trimmed by 0 bases and V by 1 base; bases with no gene match: 18. Germline V CDR1 and CDR2: DFQATT, SNEGSKA (reference sequence). The CDR3 has 20 amino acids. The CDR3 DNA is TGCAGTGCTAGAGGGCCTAGCGGAAACTTTCTGAGGTACTCCTACAATGAGCAGTTCTTC. Protein: CSARGPSGNFLRYSYNEQFF.

The chain carries TRBV20-1 and TRBJ2-1; maybe TRBD2 (6 bases). CDR3 size: 17 residues. V lost 0 bases, J lost 0 bases, and 15 bases lay in between. From germline, CDR1 is DFQATT and CDR2 SNEGSKA (reference sequence). This CDR3 is CSARDFGSQGSYNEQFF. The CDR3 nucleotides read TGCAGTGCTAGAGATTTCGGGAGTCAGGGCTCCTACAATGAGCAGTTCTTC.

Only a few counts were recorded for this clonotype. V usage is TRBV29-1 and J usage is TRBJ2-1; TRBD2 is a possible D gene (5 bases). Between the trimmed V and J ends, which lost 3 bases and 1 base, there was a span of 10 bases. The CDR3 extends over 14 amino acids. CDR1 and CDR2 (germline): SQVTM, ANQGSEA. CDR3 loop: CSVDLRRSYNEQFF. In nucleotides, the CDR3 is TGCAGCGTTGACTTGAGGAGGTCCTACAATGAGCAGTTCTTC.

The chain couples TRBV27 to TRBJ1-1; TRBD1 might be the D (5 bases). V lost 5 bases and J 0 bases, leaving 19 bases between the germline ends. The CDR3 runs to 17 residues. Germline assignment: CDR1 MNHEY and CDR2 SMNVEV (reference sequence). The CDR3 DNA is TGTGCCAGCAGTGTTTGGCAGGGCCGTAGAATGAACACTGAAGCTTTCTTT. As protein: CASSVWQGRRMNTEAFF.

The V call is TRBV9, the J call TRBJ2-1, with a tentative D call TRBD2 (6 bases). Judging by the DNA end, TRBJ2-7 fits better; the J call may be wrong. Germline V gene data show CDR1 as SGDLS and CDR2 as YYNGEE. The CDR3 is 16 amino acids. The CDR3 sequence is CASSVGGSGLYNEQYF. CDR3 bases: TGTGCCAGCAGCGTAGGGGGTAGCGGCCTCTACAATGAGCAGTACTTC.

This rearrangement joins TRBV7-2 to TRBJ1-2, with 7 bases lining up with TRBD1. The junction had 8 bases not matched to a gene; V was cut back by 3 bases and J by 10 bases. CDR1 SGHTA and CDR2 FQGNSA come from the germline V gene. The CDR3 totals 13 residues. DNA of the CDR3: TGTGCCAGCAGCTTCCGGGACAGTCGTGACTACACCTTC. This translates into CASSFRDSRDYTF.

The V and J genes are TRBV7-2 and TRBJ2-1; a possible D gene is TRBD2 (6 bases). The CDR3 is 14 residues long. V was pared by 5 bases and J by 12 bases, with 20 bases between. CDR1 and CDR2 from the germline V gene are SGHTA and FQGNSA. The CDR3 DNA sequence: TGTGCCAGCAGCAGAACGCTTAGGGGAGGTGGGCAGTTCTTC. It yields the protein CASSRTLRGGGQFF.

A few counts support this clonotype. The rearrangement links TRBV20-1 to TRBJ2-1; D may be TRBD2 (7 bases). Trimming cost V 0 bases and J 4 bases, with 19 bases left between them. This CDR3 has 17 amino acids. Germline CDR1 and CDR2: DFQATT and SNEGSKA (reference sequence). CDR3 region: CSARDEEGGPLYNEQFF. The DNA for the CDR3 is TGCAGTGCTAGAGATGAAGAGGGGGGGCCGCTTTACAATGAGCAGTTCTTC.

The genes are TRBV25-1 and TRBJ2-1; D is possibly TRBD1 (5 bases). The CDR3 is 12 amino acids. Trimming took off 6 bases at V and 12 bases at J, with 15 bases between the two ends. Looked up from germline, CDR1 is MGHDK and CDR2 is SYGVNS. DNA for the CDR3: TGTGCCAGCAGGGGGCCGGCACCTGGGCAGTTCTTC. Its protein is CASRGPAPGQFF.

This clonotype was counted between two and nine times. A read error may account for a junction end that differs from germline. This chain joins TRBV7-9 and TRBJ1-2; D gene unclear. This CDR3 has 13 amino acids. The germline V gene has CDR1 SEHNR and CDR2 FQNEAQ (reference sequence). The CDR3 DNA follows: TGTGCCAGCAGCTTAGAAGGAGGCTATGGCCACACCTTC. Amino acids: CASSLEGGYGHTF.

The J gene is TRBJ1-1, the V gene TRBV6-2 or TRBV6-3; 8 bases are shared with TRBD1. Per germline, CDR1 MNHEY and CDR2 SVGEGT. This CDR3 is built from 13 residues. V dropped 7 bases and J dropped 3; count of bases not matched to a gene: 4. The CDR3 bases are TGTGCCAGCATCCCACAGGGGGACACTGAAGCTTTCTTT. This translates into CASIPQGDTEAFF.

About this clonotype itself: This may come from a read error, since a much larger clone is one base off. The chain has TRBV29-1 and TRBJ2-5, with 7 bases fitting TRBD1. This CDR3 is built from 12 residues. Germline V gene sequence: CDR1 SQVTM, CDR2 ANQGSEA. The CDR3 DNA is TGCAGCGGCAGACAGGGTGGAGAGGCCCAGTACTTC. It is translated as CSGRQGGEAQYF.

Only a few counts were recorded for this clonotype. The chain joins TRBV10-3 to TRBJ1-6; D call uncertain. The V and J ends lost 6 bases and 7 bases respectively, with 10 bases between them. Germline lookup yields CDR1 ENHRY and CDR2 SYGVKD. The CDR3 sequence is 13 residues long. In DNA, the CDR3 is TGTGCCATCAGCCAGGCTACCAATTCACCCCTCCACTTT. Protein: CAISQATNSPLHF.